A single T cell receptor beta chain is shown here with its context. This record belongs to a study of blood T cell repertoires in COVID-19. Study-level background: Samples taken during acute and convalescent COVID-19 were collected in the United States, Italy and Spain. T cells, B-cell-depleted T cells, or PBMCs provided the cDNA or gDNA that served as material.

Per the germline V gene, CDR1 is KGHSH and CDR2 is LQKENI. V lost 4 bases and J 5 bases, leaving 8 bases between the germline ends. The CDR3 loop spans 12 amino acids. In the study's own analysis: Nucleated cell counts were estimated from reference gene primer amplification. Profiled with immunoSEQ multiplex PCR; TCRdb holds only in-frame clones, not every one. V and J calls and clone size are as listed in that table; D and trimming were resolved from the DNA. The sample records hundreds of thousands of clones, around 85% being singletons. The sequencing input was peripheral blood. The chain links TRBV18 to TRBJ1-1; D not certain. The clonotype was recovered from a woman in her forties with active or convalescent COVID-19. CDR3 sequence (DNA): TGTGCCAGCTCACTTAGTGAAACTGAAGCTTTCTTT. Translation: CASSLSETEAFF.